This T cell receptor beta chain was identified during a study of OX40 agonist ivuxolimab in advanced cancers. On the study more broadly: Every 2 weeks, ivuxolimab was infused into the patients intravenously at between 0.01 and 10 mg/kg. Among those enrolled, mean age was 60 years (range about 23 to 79) and less than 90% were male. Partial responses were recorded for three patients, including one with hepatocellular carcinoma and two with cutaneous melanoma.

CDR3 length: 15 residues. Germline V gene sequence: CDR1 MNHNY, CDR2 SVGAGI (reference sequence). Worth noting for this clone: One junction end does not reproduce the germline sequence, and a read error may be involved.

Using immunoSEQ multiplex PCR, the repertoire was profiled, and TCRdb retains in-frame clones only, with some absent. The table lists approximately 11,000 clones, more than 75% of them singletons. The chain links TRBV6-6 to TRBJ1-2, with 10 bases fitting TRBD1. Sample: CD4+ or CD8+ T cells sorted from blood, taken in a trial of the OX40 agonist ivuxolimab. The TCR originated in an adult with an advanced solid tumor such as melanoma, head and neck, liver or kidney cancer. CDR3 protein: CAISDPGQGFGGYTF. The CDR3 bases are TGTGCCATCAGTGACCCGGGACAGGGGTTCGGTGGCTACACCTTC.